A single sample gave rise to the 13 T cell receptor beta chains below, sequenced in a study of prognosis after radiotherapy for stage I lung cancer. Two-round multiplex PCR on genomic DNA was the method by which TCR beta CDR3 was amplified. TRBV and TRBJ genes each had their own specific primers in first-round PCR. MiXCR, applied by TCRdb to the multiplex PCR reads, yields one record per CDR3 protein. The data show some 30,000 distinct CDR3 sequences, around 48% seen once. Sequences were derived from PBMCs, sampled before or after stereotactic body radiation therapy (not recorded which). These receptors originate from a donor older than 45 with non-small cell lung cancer.

There are many counts of this clonotype. CDR3 amino acids: CSAPRGTKNIQYF. The CDR3 DNA follows: TGCAGTGCCCCGCGGGGGACCAAAAACATTCAGTACTTC. This chain links TRBV20-1 with TRBJ2-4, with 7 bases identical to TRBD2. There are 13 residues in the CDR3. Germline V gene data show CDR1 as DFQATT and CDR2 as SNEGSKA (reference sequence). V lost 6 bases and J lost 2; bases outside the gene matches: 4.

This clonotype was picked up many times. The V gene is TRBV19, the J gene TRBJ1-2, with a possible D match to TRBD1 (5 bases). Germline CDR1 LNHDA, CDR2 SQIVND (reference sequence). V gave up 3 bases and J gave up 4 bases, with 18 bases separating them. The CDR3 is 16 amino acids. The CDR3: CASSIIPGPDLYGYTF. CDR3 DNA sequence: TGTGCCAGTAGTATTATACCGGGACCGGATCTCTATGGCTACACCTTC.

This clonotype was recorded at least ten times. V gene TRBV2 combines with J gene TRBJ1-6, with no clear D. The V end lost 1 base, the J end lost 7 bases, and 14 bases lay between the germline ends. Germline assignment: CDR1 SNHLY and CDR2 FYNNEI. The CDR3 runs 16 residues. Here the CDR3 reads CASSEDGGLTNSPLHF. The CDR3, as DNA: TGTGCCAGCAGTGAAGACGGAGGTCTGACGAATTCACCCCTCCACTTT. The full variable domain, its missing parts supplied by reference TRBV2 and TRBJ1-6, is EPEVTQTPSHQVTQMGQEVILRCVPISNHLYFYWYRQILGQKVEFLVSFYNNEISEKSEIFDDQFSVERPDGSNFTLKIRSTKLEDSAMYFCASSEDGGLTNSPLHFGNGTRLTVT.

Details on this clonotype: A read error may explain this, as a much larger clone is one base away. The chain joins TRBV7-2 to TRBJ2-4, with D unclear. CDR1 and CDR2 from the germline V gene are SGHTA and FQGNSA. V dropped 4 bases and J dropped 9 bases, with 13 bases sitting between them. This CDR3 contains 13 residues. The CDR3 is CASSSDQAAIQYF. The DNA of the CDR3 is TGTGCCAGCAGCTCCGATCAGGCGGCCATTCAGTACTTC.

This clonotype was detected ten times or more. The CDR3 protein is CASRGAGEIANYGYTF. DNA of the CDR3: TGTGCCAGTAGGGGGGCGGGGGAGATCGCTAACTATGGCTACACCTTC. This sequence joins TRBV19 and TRBJ1-2; TRBD1 might be the D (6 bases). The germline gives CDR1 LNHDA, CDR2 SQIVND (reference sequence). V lost 6 bases to trimming and J lost 0 bases, with 17 bases between them. This CDR3 spans 16 amino acids.

The rearrangement uses TRBV5-1 and TRBJ2-1; D may be TRBD2 (6 bases). Per the germline V gene, CDR1 is SGHRS and CDR2 is YFSETQ. This CDR3 has 15 amino acids. V lost 5 bases to trimming and J lost 7 bases, with 19 bases between them. The chain's CDR3 is CASRLQGTGGNEQFF. In nucleotides, the CDR3 is TGCGCCAGCAGATTGCAAGGGACTGGCGGAAATGAGCAGTTCTTC.

V gene TRBV19 combines with J gene TRBJ1-3, with D possibly matching TRBD1 (5 bases). With 6 bases removed from V and 3 bases from J, the gap between germline ends came to 21 bases. Germline V gene sequence: CDR1 LNHDA, CDR2 SQIVND (reference sequence). The CDR3 loop spans 17 amino acids. The CDR3 nucleotides read TGTGCCAGTAGCTCCCGTAGTACAGGTATAGGTGGAAACACCATATATTTT. Encoded protein: CASSSRSTGIGGNTIYF.

By share, this clonotype ranks as medium-sized. The V and J genes are TRBV28 and TRBJ2-7; a possible D gene is TRBD1 (6 bases). The ends were cut back, 8 bases at V and 6 bases at J, with 20 bases in the middle. CDR3 size: 14 residues. Per germline, CDR1 MDHEN and CDR2 SYDVKM. The CDR3 DNA reads as TGTGCCAGCGAGCTCCCAGGGGCAAGCGGCGAGCAGTACTTC. Translation: CASELPGASGEQYF.

This clonotype appeared many times. V gene TRBV5-1 combines with J gene TRBJ2-1; D is possibly TRBD1 (6 bases). The V gene's germline CDR1 is SGHRS and CDR2 YFSETQ. The CDR3 runs 15 residues. The V end lost 3 bases, the J end lost 8 bases, and 18 bases lay between the germline ends. The CDR3 loop reads CASSSQGGGVYEQFF. CDR3 sequence (DNA): TGCGCCAGCAGCTCACAGGGTGGGGGTGTGTATGAGCAGTTCTTC. Combining the CDR3 with reference TRBV5-1 and TRBJ2-1 gives the whole variable domain KAGVTQTPRYLIKTRGQQVTLSCSPISGHRSVSWYQQTPGQGLQFLFEYFSETQRNKGNFPGRFSGRQFSNSRSEMNVSTLELGDSALYLCASSSQGGGVYEQFFGPGTRLTVL.

The chain has TRBV6-2 or TRBV6-3 and TRBJ2-3; D remains ambiguous. With 0 bases removed from V and 4 bases from J, the gap between germline ends came to 5 bases. Germline CDR1 reads MNHEY; CDR2 reads SVGEGT. This CDR3 region has 13 residues. The CDR3 sequence is CASSYSQADTQYF. CDR3 DNA sequence: TGTGCCAGCAGTTACTCCCAAGCAGATACGCAGTATTTT.

This clonotype was seen repeatedly, ten times or more. The J gene is TRBJ2-1, the V gene TRBV7-2; perhaps TRBD1 as D (5 bases). Per germline, CDR1 SGHTA and CDR2 FQGNSA. The CDR3 totals 14 residues. Trimming shortened V by 6 bases and J by 7 bases, and 16 bases separated the two germline ends. CDR3 nucleotides: TGTGCCAGCAGTCCCAGGGCCCGCCGGAATGAGCAGTTCTTC. It encodes CASSPRARRNEQFF.

The rearrangement joins TRBV7-2 to TRBJ2-1; D uncertain. The CDR3 length is 11 residues. The germline V and J ends were trimmed by 1 base and 15 bases, with 10 bases remaining between them. Germline V gene lookup returns CDR1 SGHTA and CDR2 FQGNSA. CDR3 in DNA: TGTGCCAGCAGCTTAGAGGCGGATTGGTTCTTC. It encodes CASSLEADWFF.

In its sample, this clonotype was seen many times. This chain joins TRBV30 and TRBJ2-3, with a possible D match to TRBD2 (5 bases). This CDR3 has 16 residues. Germline V gene lookup returns CDR1 GTSNPN and CDR2 SVGIG (reference sequence). The ends were cut back, 2 bases at V and 4 bases at J, with 19 bases in the middle. The CDR3 reads CAWSPEVARRADTQYF. The CDR3 DNA sequence: TGTGCCTGGAGTCCAGAAGTGGCAAGGCGGGCAGATACGCAGTATTTT.